This TCR beta chain was profiled in a study of blood T cell repertoires in COVID-19. The protocol was immunoSEQ multiplex PCR, while the TCRdb copy is restricted to in-frame clones and leaves out a portion. Of approximately 66,000 clones listed, roughly 86% were seen once; the top ten hold 6.9%. This clonotype originated in a man aged 50 to 59 with active COVID-19. The sequencing sample was made of peripheral blood.

The CDR3 DNA follows: TGTGCCAGCAGCTTAGTCGGAGGGGGCTACACTGAAGCTTTCTTT. It is translated as CASSLVGGGYTEAFF. The rearrangement links TRBV7-2 to TRBJ1-1; 7 nucleotides line up with TRBD1. The CDR3 has 15 amino acids. The J segment lost 3 bases and the V segment lost 1 base, leaving 5 bases of the junction unmatched. CDR1 and CDR2 (germline): SGHTA, FQGNSA.